These 28 T cell receptor beta chains share one sample of origin, sequenced in a study of response to subunit inactivated influenza vaccine. MiXCR was run by TCRdb on the RT-PCR reads, yielding one entry per CDR3 protein. Seen here are about 190,000 distinct CDR3 sequences, approximately 14% observed once, and the top ten hold roughly 24%. The sequencing here drew on CD8+ T cells sorted from PBMCs, taken roughly 5 days after vaccination. The receptors come from a middle-aged man who received an inactivated influenza vaccine.

The chain couples TRBV11-2 to TRBJ2-5; TRBD1 is a possible D gene (6 bases). Germline-derived CDR1 and CDR2 are SGHAT and FQNNGV. V was shortened by 5 bases and J by 5 bases, with 12 bases between the two germline ends. The CDR3 length is 13 residues. The CDR3 reads CASSIHRVETQYF. The CDR3 DNA reads as TGTGCCAGCAGCATCCACAGGGTTGAGACCCAGTACTTC.

The genes are TRBV5-1 and TRBJ2-1; perhaps TRBD1 as D (6 bases). Looked up from germline, CDR1 is SGHRS and CDR2 is YFSETQ. There are 15 residues in the CDR3. V was pared by 0 bases and J by 4 bases, with 11 bases between. CDR3 loop: CASSLAVGAYNEQFF. As DNA, the CDR3 is TGCGCCAGCAGCTTGGCCGTGGGGGCTTACAATGAGCAGTTCTTC.

This clonotype was recorded a few times. The V call is TRBV6-1, the J call TRBJ1-1; D uncertain. From germline, CDR1 is MNHNS and CDR2 SASEGT. V was cut by 7 bases and J by 4 bases, with 7 bases left in between. The CDR3 runs 11 residues. CDR3 amino acids: CASIAATEAFF. The CDR3 DNA is TGTGCCAGCATTGCAGCCACTGAAGCTTTCTTT.

The genes are TRBV20-1 and TRBJ2-7; D possibly uses TRBD1 or TRBD2 (5 bases each). The germline gives CDR1 DFQATT, CDR2 SNEGSKA (reference sequence). Trimming took off 5 bases at V and 4 bases at J, with 12 bases between the two ends. The CDR3 covers 12 residues. CDR3 nucleotides: TGCAGTGCTGGGACCGAGCCTTACGAGCAGTACTTC. Encoded protein: CSAGTEPYEQYF.

The rearrangement joins TRBV28 to TRBJ2-7, with D possibly TRBD2 on 5 matching bases. The V gene lost 8 bases and the J gene lost 3 bases, with 17 bases spanning the gap. Germline CDR1 is MDHEN and CDR2 is SYDVKM. The CDR3 spans 14 residues. CDR3 sequence reads: CASLTKDGDYEQYF. The CDR3 nucleotides are TGTGCCAGCTTAACCAAGGACGGGGACTACGAGCAGTACTTC.

The chain has TRBV5-1 and TRBJ2-7; D possibly matches TRBD1 or TRBD2 (5 bases each). This CDR3 comprises 15 residues. Trimming removed 4 bases at V and 4 bases at J, with 18 bases between. In germline, CDR1 is SGHRS, CDR2 YFSETQ. The CDR3 DNA follows: TGCGCCAGCAGCCCCGGGACCTCCGTTGGGTACGAGCAGTACTTC. It specifies CASSPGTSVGYEQYF.

This clonotype has just a few counts. The V gene is TRBV4-2, the J gene TRBJ2-3; D call uncertain. Trimming left V 0 bases short and J 4 bases short, with 14 bases between. CDR1 and CDR2 from the germline V gene are LGHNA and YNFKEQ. CDR3 length: 16 residues. The CDR3 region has the DNA TGTGCCAGCAGCCAAGATAAAGGGTTGGGGTCAGATACGCAGTATTTT. This gives the protein CASSQDKGLGSDTQYF.

This clonotype was detected a few times. V and J are TRBV3-1 and TRBJ2-3; TRBD2 matches at 11 bases. The V gene's germline CDR1 is LGHDT and CDR2 YNNKEL (reference sequence). This CDR3 is 17 amino acids long. Trimming took 3 bases from V and 4 from J; bases not matched to a gene: 9. The CDR3 DNA follows: TGTGCCAGCAGCCACTCACTAGCGGGAGCTGGAGCAGATACGCAGTATTTT. Its translation: CASSHSLAGAGADTQYF.

This clonotype appeared a few times. This chain joins TRBV4-2 and TRBJ2-1; TRBD2 matches 10 bases. Trimming removed 0 bases from V and 9 bases from J; junction bases left unmatched: 2. Germline V gives CDR1 LGHNA, CDR2 YNFKEQ. This CDR3 has 14 residues. CDR3: CASSQELAGPEQFF. CDR3 DNA: TGTGCCAGCAGCCAAGAACTAGCGGGACCTGAGCAGTTCTTC.

The CDR3 here is CASSQELAPGDEQFF. The CDR3 coding sequence is TGTGCCAGCAGCCAAGAATTGGCCCCCGGGGATGAGCAGTTCTTC. The rearrangement joins TRBV14 to TRBJ2-1; perhaps TRBD2 as D (5 bases). The CDR3 totals 15 residues. CDR1 SGHDN and CDR2 FVKESK come from the germline V gene. Trimming stripped 0 bases from V and 8 bases from J, with 14 bases between.

The rearrangement links TRBV6-4 to TRBJ2-1; tentatively, D is TRBD1 (7 bases). This CDR3 is 19 amino acids long. Trimming pared 5 bases from V and 4 bases from J, leaving 27 bases between. CDR1 is MRHNA and CDR2 is SNTAGT in the germline V gene. The DNA for the CDR3 is TGTGCCAGCAGTCCCCGGCGCTCGACTGACAGGGAGGTTTACAATGAGCAGTTCTTC. It encodes CASSPRRSTDREVYNEQFF.

The chain joins TRBV12-3 or TRBV12-4 to TRBJ2-7; 8 bases align to TRBD1. The CDR3 is 14 residues long. J gave up 2 bases and V 6 bases, and 6 bases lay outside the gene matches. This chain's CDR3 is CASSQGQDAYEQYF. CDR3 nucleotides: TGTGCCAGCAGCCAGGGACAGGATGCCTACGAGCAGTACTTC.

The chain has TRBV12-3 or TRBV12-4 and TRBJ2-1; no definite D call. CDR3 length: 13 amino acids. V lost 3 bases and J lost 5, with 8 bases in between. Written as DNA, the CDR3 is TGTGCCAGCAGTTTTGTCAGGCACAATGAGCAGTTCTTC. Protein sequence: CASSFVRHNEQFF.

The chain couples TRBV27 to TRBJ2-2, with 7 bases matching TRBD1. With V trimmed by 8 bases and J by 5 bases, 11 bases remained unmatched. The CDR3 spans 15 residues. Germline values: CDR1 MNHEY, CDR2 SMNVEV (reference sequence). The CDR3 loop is CASSTRTGGTGELFF. CDR3 DNA: TGTGCCAGCTCAACCCGGACAGGAGGAACCGGGGAGCTGTTTTTT.

This clonotype was recorded many times. The V and J genes are TRBV12-3 or TRBV12-4 and TRBJ1-5; D gene unclear. CDR3 length equals 12 residues. V was trimmed by 6 bases and J by 4 bases, leaving 7 bases between them. CDR3 amino acids: CASRWRNQPQHF. DNA of the CDR3: TGTGCCAGCAGATGGAGGAATCAGCCCCAGCATTTT.

This clonotype has only a few counts. This chain connects TRBV5-1 to TRBJ1-5; no firm D call. The ends were cut back, 4 bases at V and 3 bases at J, with 8 bases in the middle. This CDR3 is 13 amino acids long. CDR1 SGHRS and CDR2 YFSETQ come from the germline V gene. CDR3 region: CASSNGFNQPQHF. The CDR3 DNA reads as TGCGCCAGCAGCAACGGGTTCAATCAGCCCCAGCATTTT. The full variable domain, its missing parts supplied by reference TRBV5-1 and TRBJ1-5, is KAGVTQTPRYLIKTRGQQVTLSCSPISGHRSVSWYQQTPGQGLQFLFEYFSETQRNKGNFPGRFSGRQFSNSRSEMNVSTLELGDSALYLCASSNGFNQPQHFGDGTRLSIL.

This clonotype was observed a handful of times. The rearrangement uses TRBV18 and TRBJ2-2; unclear D gene. The V and J ends lost 2 bases and 1 base respectively, with 5 bases between them. The CDR3 extends over 14 amino acids. Looked up from germline, CDR1 is KGHSH and CDR2 is LQKENI. CDR3 in DNA: TGTGCCAGCTCACCATGGGGGAACACCGGGGAGCTGTTTTTT. Translated, it gives CASSPWGNTGELFF.

The table lists this clonotype with a few counts. V usage is TRBV5-6 and J usage is TRBJ2-7; TRBD1 aligns across 9 bases. With 0 bases clipped from V and 2 bases from J, the junction kept 9 bases outside the gene matches. The CDR3 consists of 17 residues. Germline V gene data show CDR1 as SGHDT and CDR2 as YYEEEE. CDR3 amino acids: CASSLGLRQGEAYEQYF. CDR3 in DNA: TGTGCCAGCAGCTTGGGCCTTCGACAGGGGGAAGCCTACGAGCAGTACTTC. The full variable domain, completed using reference TRBV5-6 and TRBJ2-7, is DAGVTQSPTHLIKTRGQQVTLRCSPKSGHDTVSWYQQALGQGPQFIFQYYEEEERQRGNFPDRFSGHQFPNYSSELNVNALLLGDSALYLCASSLGLRQGEAYEQYFGPGTRLTVT.

This clonotype has just a few counts. This chain uses TRBV7-2 with TRBJ2-7; a possible D gene is TRBD2 (6 bases). Trimming removed 3 bases from V and 3 bases from J, with 12 bases in between. The CDR3 runs 14 residues. Germline-derived CDR1 and CDR2 are SGHTA and FQGNSA. The CDR3 loop reads CASSFSSGVYEQYF. Here the CDR3 DNA reads TGTGCCAGCAGCTTCAGTAGCGGCGTCTACGAGCAGTACTTC. Full variable domain (rest looked up from reference TRBV7-2 and TRBJ2-7): GAGVSQSPSNKVTEKGKDVELRCDPISGHTALYWYRQSLGQGLEFLIYFQGNSAPDKSGLPSDRFSAERTGGSVSTLTIQRTQQEDSAVYLCASSFSSGVYEQYFGPGTRLTVT.

This clonotype was detected only a few times. This chain uses TRBV14 with TRBJ2-1; a possible D gene is TRBD2 (6 bases). The CDR3 is 16 residues long. Trimming pared 0 bases from V and 3 bases from J, leaving 12 bases between. The germline V gene has CDR1 SGHDN and CDR2 FVKESK. Written as DNA, the CDR3 is TGTGCCAGCAGCCAAGATTTCGGGGAGGTCTACAATGAGCAGTTCTTC. Residues: CASSQDFGEVYNEQFF.

This clonotype has more than one count but fewer than ten. The chain combines TRBV12-3 or TRBV12-4 with TRBJ1-1; the match to TRBD1 covers 8 bases. The CDR3 spans 14 residues. Trimming took 4 bases from V and 5 from J; bases not matched to a gene: 6. The CDR3 loop reads CASSSTGEGTEAFF. CDR3 bases: TGTGCCAGCAGTTCGACAGGGGAGGGGACTGAAGCTTTCTTT.

This clonotype was observed a handful of times. The junction and the germline gene differ at one end; a read error may be behind it. The rearrangement joins TRBV29-1 to TRBJ2-1, with D possibly matching TRBD2 (5 bases). This CDR3 comprises 15 residues. From germline, CDR1 is SQVTM and CDR2 ANQGSEA. The CDR3 loop is CSVEVASRSYNEQFF. The CDR3 DNA is TGCAGCGTGGAAGTAGCGTCTCGCTCCTACAATGAGCAGTTCTTC.

This clonotype was seen ten or more times. The chain is built from TRBV27 and TRBJ2-7, with TRBD1 as a possible D gene (5 bases). Trimming cost V 2 bases and J 1 base, with 9 bases left between them. Germline assignment: CDR1 MNHEY and CDR2 SMNVEV (reference sequence). There are 14 residues in the CDR3. The CDR3 DNA reads as TGTGCCAGCAGTTTACAGGGTAGGTCCTACGAGCAGTACTTC. Amino acid sequence: CASSLQGRSYEQYF.

V gene TRBV27 combines with J gene TRBJ1-4; D unclear. The CDR3 runs 14 residues. Looked up from germline, CDR1 is MNHEY and CDR2 is SMNVEV (reference sequence). V lost 9 bases, J lost 2 bases, and 13 bases lay in between. CDR3 residues: CASSILGTNEKLFF. The CDR3, as DNA: TGTGCCAGTTCGATATTAGGCACTAATGAAAAACTGTTTTTT.

This clonotype has more than one count but fewer than ten. The chain's CDR3 is CSARDPGGGQHYEQYF. The DNA for the CDR3 is TGCAGTGCTAGAGATCCAGGGGGAGGCCAACACTACGAGCAGTACTTC. The V and J genes are TRBV20-1 and TRBJ2-7; D perhaps matches TRBD1 (7 bases). This CDR3 has 16 amino acids. Germline assignment: CDR1 DFQATT and CDR2 SNEGSKA (reference sequence). Trimming took off 0 bases at V and 3 bases at J, with 18 bases between the two ends.

This clonotype was counted between two and nine times. V usage is TRBV11-2 and J usage is TRBJ1-1, with D maybe TRBD1 (5 bases). Trimming removed 0 bases at V and 0 bases at J, with 17 bases between. The CDR3 contains 18 residues. The germline V gene has CDR1 SGHAT and CDR2 FQNNGV. As DNA, the CDR3 is TGTGCCAGCAGCTTAGATCAAGGGGCGGGACGTCTGAACACTGAAGCTTTCTTT. The encoded protein is CASSLDQGAGRLNTEAFF.

This sequence joins TRBV27 and TRBJ2-7, with D uncertain. Germline CDR1 reads MNHEY; CDR2 reads SMNVEV (reference sequence). V lost 6 bases, J lost 8 bases, and 5 bases lay in between. The CDR3 is 9 residues long. The CDR3 sequence is CASRGKQYF. CDR3 nucleotide sequence: TGTGCCAGCAGAGGGAAGCAGTACTTC.

The V call is TRBV4-3, the J call TRBJ2-2; D not resolved. The V and J ends lost 3 bases and 7 bases respectively, with 12 bases between them. Germline-derived CDR1 and CDR2 are LGHNA and YSLEER. The CDR3 covers 14 residues. The CDR3 spells CASSHMLESGELFF. CDR3 nucleotide sequence: TGCGCCAGCAGCCATATGTTAGAGAGCGGGGAGCTGTTTTTT.